This TCR beta chain was identified in a study of blood T cell repertoires in COVID-19. Study context: Acute and convalescent COVID-19 samples came from the United States, Italy and Spain. PBMCs, B-cell-depleted T cells, or T cells provided the cDNA or gDNA that made up the material.

Repertoires were generated with immunoSEQ multiplex PCR, while TCRdb's copy carries only in-frame clones and drops some. The data hold some 48,000 clones, with 65% to 85% observed a single time. This CDR3 has 14 amino acids. Germline CDR1 reads SGHDT; CDR2 reads YYEEEE. V gave up 2 bases and J gave up 1 base, with 9 bases separating them. Sequenced sample: peripheral blood. The sequence was collected from a man aged 45 to 65 with acute or convalescent COVID-19. The rearrangement links TRBV5-6 to TRBJ2-5; D is perhaps TRBD1 (6 bases). The CDR3 DNA is TGTGCCAGCAGCTTCACAGGGACCCAAGAGACCCAGTACTTC. It codes for CASSFTGTQETQYF.